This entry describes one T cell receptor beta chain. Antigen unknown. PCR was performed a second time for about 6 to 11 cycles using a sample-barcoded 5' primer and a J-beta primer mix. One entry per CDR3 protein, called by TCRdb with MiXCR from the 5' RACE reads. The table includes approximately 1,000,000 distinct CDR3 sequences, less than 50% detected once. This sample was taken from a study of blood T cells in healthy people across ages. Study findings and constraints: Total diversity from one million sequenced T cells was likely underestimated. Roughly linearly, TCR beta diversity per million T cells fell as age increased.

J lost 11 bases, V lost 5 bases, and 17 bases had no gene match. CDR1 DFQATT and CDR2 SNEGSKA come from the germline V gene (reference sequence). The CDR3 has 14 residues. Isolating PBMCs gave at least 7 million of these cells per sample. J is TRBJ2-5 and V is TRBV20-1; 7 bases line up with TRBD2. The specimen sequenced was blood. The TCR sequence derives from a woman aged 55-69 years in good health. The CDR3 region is CSAQGGRIVGEQYF. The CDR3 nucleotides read TGCAGTGCTCAGGGCGGGAGAATTGTGGGAGAGCAGTACTTC.